A selection of T cell receptor beta chains follows, all from one sample in a study of shared clonotypes between healthy human individuals. Measured with immunoSEQ multiplex PCR; TCRdb has only the in-frame clones, and not every one. The data hold roughly 2.2 million clones, with less than 95% observed a single time. Material: naive CD4+ T cells from PBMCs. All receptors derive from a man younger than 35 in good health. Some clones in this sample may be carry-over from other donors' samples. Both conserved end residues are part of each CDR3. The order of the fields is clone size, J gene, D gene, V gene, CDR3 DNA, CDR3 protein. D genes are given only for firm matches. Clone size is stated in some rows and not others, as once, few, many or a class when expanded.

NA,TRBJ2-2,NA,TRBV6-1,TGTGCCAGCAGTGTAGACTCTGGGGTCTCCGGGGAGCTGTTTTTT,CASSVDSGVSGELFF
NA,TRBJ1-1,NA,TRBV6-1,TGTGCCAGCAGTGAAGTGGCCTGGCGTCAGGACTGGGACACTGAAGCTTTCTTT,CASSEVAWRQDWDTEAFF
NA,TRBJ2-2,NA,TRBV6-6,TGTGCCAGCAGTCCAAGCGGGACCGGGGAGCTGTTTTTT,CASSPSGTGELFF
NA,TRBJ2-5,NA,TRBV5-1,TGCGCCAGCAGCGCCCTAGGGCGGGGGCGCTTGGAGACCCAGTACTTC,CASSALGRGRLETQYF
NA,TRBJ1-3,TRBD1,TRBV11-1,TGTGCCAGCAGCAGACCGGACAGGAGCTCTGGAAACACCATATATTTT,CASSRPDRSSGNTIYF
NA,TRBJ2-1,NA,TRBV11-3,TGTGCCAGCAGCTTAGGAGGGTCCAATGAGCAGTTCTTC,CASSLGGSNEQFF
NA,TRBJ1-1,NA,TRBV2,TGTGCCAGCAGTGAGGGGGCCGTAACTGAAGCTTTCTTT,CASSEGAVTEAFF
NA,TRBJ2-7,NA,TRBV11-2,TGTGCCAGCAGCTTAGCGGCGGGTTCTACCTACGAGCAGTACTTC,CASSLAAGSTYEQYF
NA,TRBJ2-3,NA,TRBV14,TGTGCCAGCAGCCTACGGGATTTTGGCACAGATACGCAGTATTTT,CASSLRDFGTDTQYF
NA,TRBJ2-1,NA,TRBV4-2,TGTGCCAGCAGCCGAGGCTCAGGAGACAATGAGCAGTTCTTC,CASSRGSGDNEQFF
NA,TRBJ1-5,TRBD1,TRBV5-1,TGCGCCAGCAGCTTTACCGGGACAGAGGATCAGCCCCAGCATTTT,CASSFTGTEDQPQHF
NA,TRBJ2-5,NA,TRBV29-1,TGCAGCGTTGAGCGAAGGCTCCAAGAGACCCAGTACTTC,CSVERRLQETQYF
NA,TRBJ1-5,NA,TRBV7-7,TGTGCCAGCAGCGGGCATTTTCGGGAGGGCCCTAATCAGCCCCAGCATTTT,CASSGHFREGPNQPQHF
NA,TRBJ2-1,TRBD2,TRBV5-4,TGTGCCAGCAGCACGGGGGTACTAGCGAGCTCCTACAATGAGCAGTTCTTC,CASSTGVLASSYNEQFF
NA,TRBJ1-2,NA,TRBV2,TGTGCCAGCAGTGAAGGGACCTCGGATTTATATGGCTACACCTTC,CASSEGTSDLYGYTF
NA,TRBJ1-4,NA,TRBV19,TGTGCCAGTACCCAGGGACTCCTCAGGGGTGAAAAACTGTTTTTT,CASTQGLLRGEKLFF
NA,TRBJ1-4,NA,TRBV28,TGTGCCAGCAGTTTATCGGGGGGAGTTAATGAAAAACTGTTTTTT,CASSLSGGVNEKLFF
NA,TRBJ2-1,TRBD2,TRBV6-1,TGTGCCAGCAGTGAAAAACGGGGGGTCGTTTGGAATGAGCAGTTCTTC,CASSEKRGVVWNEQFF
NA,TRBJ2-5,NA,TRBV25-1,TGTGCCAGCGGGGGTAGTTCCCCGGGATCAGAGACCCAGTACTTC,CASGGSSPGSETQYF
NA,TRBJ2-1,TRBD2,TRBV7-9,TGTGCCAGCAGCCCATGGCTAGCGGGAGGGCCCGATGAGCAGTTCTTC,CASSPWLAGGPDEQFF
NA,TRBJ1-1,TRBD1,TRBV30,TGTGCCTGGAGGGGGGCAGGGGGAATAGGCACTGAAGCTTTCTTT,CAWRGAGGIGTEAFF
once,TRBJ1-4,NA,TRBV7-8,TGTGCCAGCAGCTTACGGTTAGCAACTAATGAAAAACTGTTTTTT,CASSLRLATNEKLFF
NA,TRBJ2-2,TRBD1,TRBV5-4,TGTGCCAGCAGCTTGGGGGGACAGGGGAACACCGGGGAGCTGTTTTTT,CASSLGGQGNTGELFF
NA,TRBJ2-5,NA,TRBV7-9,TGTGCCAGCAGCCCCCGGCCGGGGACCCAGTACTTC,CASSPRPGTQYF
NA,TRBJ1-4,NA,TRBV28,TGTGCCAGCCGGGGGGGGCCTAATGAAAAACTGTTTTTT,CASRGGPNEKLFF
NA,TRBJ2-5,TRBD2,TRBV7-8,TGTGCCAGCAGCCGTAGACTAGCGGGAGAAGAGACCCAGTACTTC,CASSRRLAGEETQYF
NA,TRBJ1-1,NA,TRBV7-2,TGTGCCAGCAGCTTAGCACAGTTGAACACTGAAGCTTTCTTT,CASSLAQLNTEAFF
once,TRBJ2-1,TRBD1,TRBV6-6,TGTGCCAGCAGTAACCCAGGGGGAAGACCCTACAATGAGCAGTTCTTC,CASSNPGGRPYNEQFF
NA,TRBJ2-3,NA,TRBV9,TGTGCCAGCAGCGTAGCCCCCCTAGCGGGCAGGACAGGAGCGCAGTATTTT,CASSVAPLAGRTGAQYF
NA,TRBJ2-7,NA,TRBV6-1,TGTGCCAGCAGTGAATGGTCGGAGAAAAACGAGCAGTACTTC,CASSEWSEKNEQYF
NA,TRBJ2-7,NA,TRBV27,TGTGCCAGCAGTTTAATTAGAGGGGGCTCCTACGAGCAGTACTTC,CASSLIRGGSYEQYF
NA,TRBJ2-3,NA,TRBV12-5,TGTGCTAGTGGCCACCCAGGGGCGGGGACTTTTAATACGCAGTATTTT,CASGHPGAGTFNTQYF
NA,TRBJ2-7,TRBD1,TRBV5-1,TGCGCCAGCAGCTTCCGGGACAGGGGTTCTAGCTCCTACGAGCAGTACTTC,CASSFRDRGSSSYEQYF
NA,TRBJ1-4,TRBD1,TRBV18,TGTGCCAGCTCACCGCTGACAGGGGCTAATGAAAAACTGTTTTTT,CASSPLTGANEKLFF
NA,TRBJ2-5,NA,TRBV2,TGTGCCAGCAGCGCCCAGGAACAAGAGACCCAGTACTTC,CASSAQEQETQYF
NA,TRBJ2-3,NA,TRBV7-6,TGTGCCAGCAGCTTACCCCTCGGTACAGATACGCAGTATTTT,CASSLPLGTDTQYF
NA,TRBJ2-3,NA,TRBV5-1,TGCGCCAGCAGCGCAACTAAAAACACAGATACGCAGTATTTT,CASSATKNTDTQYF
once,TRBJ1-4,TRBD1,TRBV7-8,TGTGCCAGCAGCCTTTGGGGGACAGGAGAAAATGAAAAACTGTTTTTT,CASSLWGTGENEKLFF
NA,TRBJ2-3,NA,TRBV19,TGTGCCAGTATGGCCCATGGCACAGATACGCAGTATTTT,CASMAHGTDTQYF
NA,TRBJ1-1,NA,TRBV28,TGTGCCAGCAGCTGGACGGGCATGAACACTGAAGCTTTCTTT,CASSWTGMNTEAFF
NA,TRBJ1-4,NA,TRBV28,TGTGCCAGCAGTTTCCCCTTTAGGCAGGGGACAACTAATGAAAAACTGTTTTTT,CASSFPFRQGTTNEKLFF
once,TRBJ1-4,NA,TRBV27,TGTGCCAGCACCACTGTCGGCCGTAATGAAAAACTGTTTTTT,CASTTVGRNEKLFF
NA,TRBJ2-5,NA,TRBV4-1,TGCGCCAGCAGCCAAAAGGTCGTACAGCAAGAGACCCAGTACTTC,CASSQKVVQQETQYF
NA,TRBJ2-1,NA,TRBV6-6,TGTGCCAGCAGTAACCGGGACTACAATGAGCAGTTCTTC,CASSNRDYNEQFF
NA,TRBJ2-5,TRBD2,TRBV5-1,TGCGCCAGCAGCTTGGTCGGTAGCGGGAGGGCCCGGGAGACCCAGTACTTC,CASSLVGSGRARETQYF
NA,TRBJ2-7,NA,TRBV28,TGTGCCAGCAGTTCCCCCCAGGGGGGGACCTACGAGCAGTACTTC,CASSSPQGGTYEQYF
NA,TRBJ1-1,TRBD1,TRBV29-1,TGCAGCGTTTCTCCGGGACAGAAGTCTGAAGCTTTCTTT,CSVSPGQKSEAFF
NA,TRBJ2-7,TRBD2,TRBV6-5,TGTGCCAGCAGGTCTAGCGGTGGCTACGAGCAGTACTTC,CASRSSGGYEQYF
NA,TRBJ1-4,NA,TRBV25-1,TGTGCCAGCAGTAGGTCGGGTACTAATGAAAAACTGTTTTTT,CASSRSGTNEKLFF
few,TRBJ1-1,TRBD1,TRBV28,TGTGCCAGCAGTCCCCCAGGGGGCTCTGAAGCTTTCTTT,CASSPPGGSEAFF
NA,TRBJ2-7,NA,TRBV28,TGTGCCAGCAGTTTGTTCCAGACCTACGAGCAGTACTTC,CASSLFQTYEQYF